This TCR beta chain emerged from a study of follicular helper T cells after annual influenza vaccination. J gave up 0 bases and V 1 base, and 10 bases lay outside the gene matches. The CDR3 has 19 amino acids. CDR1 and CDR2 from the germline V gene are SGHVS and FNYEAQ. The time point denotes: 2014-2015 season, pre-vaccination. Excluded were substance abuse, HIV/AIDS, active cancer, immunomodulatory drugs and active illness. Per time point, roughly 40-100 mL of blood was sampled. This table comes from immunoSEQ multiplex PCR, and its TCRdb copy is limited to in-frame clones, with some not included. Among about 8,300 clones listed, around 82% were seen once.

This receptor was taken from an adult who received the influenza vaccine. Sequenced material: CXCR5+ CD38- circulating T follicular helper cells from blood, taken on the day of influenza vaccination. Subset reported: circulating Tfh, non-naive CD4+CXCR5+PD-1+ (ICOS+CD38+ or ICOS-CD38-). The chain carries TRBV7-6 and TRBJ2-3; 10 positions match TRBD2. CDR3 protein: CASSLVAAGGLSSTDTQYF. Written as DNA, the CDR3 is TGTGCCAGCAGCTTAGTCGCAGCGGGGGGGCTCTCTAGCACAGATACGCAGTATTTT.